This T cell receptor (beta chain) was observed in a study of blood T cell repertoires in COVID-19. V lost 3 bases to trimming and J lost 10 bases, with 7 bases between them. This CDR3 is built from 11 residues. The germline CDR1 and CDR2 sequences are MNHEY and SVGAGI. TCRdb's table, derived via immunoSEQ multiplex PCR, lists solely in-frame clones and lacks some. Of roughly 160,000 clones detected, around 84% appear once; the ten largest clones hold roughly 7%. The TCR originated in a man between 45 and 60 years old with active or convalescent COVID-19. The chain uses TRBV6-5 and TRBJ2-1; D is possibly TRBD2 (6 bases). Sequencing was performed on peripheral blood. In DNA, the CDR3 is TGTGCCAGCAGTTATGGGGGGGAGCAGTTCTTC. Protein product: CASSYGGEQFF.